Below, one T cell receptor (beta chain) is given with its context. The antigen it binds to is not known. The sample holds no much larger clone one base away, and base qualities are not on file. The germline V gene gives CDR1 as SGHDN and CDR2 as FVKESK. V is reduced by 0 bases and J by 8 bases, leaving a spacing of 14 bases between them. The CDR3 has 15 amino acids, counting the end cysteine and phenylalanine. Here the CDR3 DNA is all that survives: 45 bases in frame from base 1. These data belong to a study of blood T cells in healthy people across ages (dated by TCRdb to between 2014 and 2016). Background on the whole study: Template switching captured roughly one uniquely barcoded TCR beta cDNA molecule per two T cells in model experiments. Age-related changes in TCR beta repertoire diversity were measured in the study by deep sequencing normalized with unique cDNA molecular identifiers. Donors were grouped into four age groups: young (average approximately 15 years), middle-aged (less than 40), aged (approximately 58) and long-lived (around 82). Two additional independent replicas of 1 million unique cDNA reads from the same blood draw were analyzed for two donors (one aged 18 to 30 and one aged 80 or older). Donors of different ages were randomly distributed across sequencing lanes to avoid experimental bias.

The library was made by 5' RACE. TCRdb records Illumina HiSeq 2500 as the sequencer. A second roughly 7 to 12 cycle PCR used a sample-barcoded 5' primer and a J-beta primer mix. A unique molecular identifier was introduced onto each TCR beta cDNA molecule by a template-switch 5' adaptor carrying 12 random nucleotides. Each sample yielded at least 3 million CDR3-containing paired-end reads. All of the RNA was converted into first-strand cDNA using the Mint cDNA synthesis kit, with a TRBC-specific oligonucleotide serving as the primer. Following uracil-DNA glycosylase treatment, all cDNA underwent a first 18-cycle PCR with the universal primers M1SS and BC2_uni_R. Per the source publication's procedure: Each sample was normalized by randomly selecting 1 million high-quality reads, each carrying a distinct molecular identifier. Instead of being binned into consensus sequences, reads that shared molecular identifiers were thrown out. CDR3 identification, clonotype clustering and error correction used MiTCR with a Q25 quality threshold and the strictest error-elimination algorithm. Lower-bound total TCR beta diversity was estimated with a nonparametric unseen species model using Euler transformation. Through fastp at Q25 and MiXCR, TCRdb rebuilt clones from the public reads, retaining in-frame beta chains. Here each entry gathers all rows of one CDR3 protein and keeps the most common genes and DNA. The V and J calls reflect TCRdb's pipeline rather than the authors' work. This sample has some 1.5 million distinct CDR3 sequences in its table, and 42% of those were observed once. Just over 4% of the sample rests with the top ten.

Donors were 39 systemically healthy Caucasian individuals from Russia aged roughly 6 to 90 years. Each donor gave ten milliliters of peripheral blood, collected into EDTA-treated Vacutainer tubes. Ficoll-Paque density-gradient centrifugation was used to isolate PBMCs, with at least 6.5 million per sample. Trizol reagent was used to extract total RNA from the PBMCs, yielding at least 5 micrograms per sample. For every donor, flow cytometry on a PBMC aliquot measured the percentage of naive CD45RAhigh/CD27high T cells. Overall study outcomes, separate from this receptor: Compared with the aged group, the long-lived group had more naive CD4+ T cells, fewer expanded clones and increased TCR diversity, suggesting age selection. The CMV infection status of donors was not known, potentially confounding age-related changes in expanded clonotypes. As age increased, observed TCR beta diversity per million T cells dropped in a roughly linear way, and a significant reduction was already evident by age 40. Because profiling used bulk unsorted PBMCs, naive and antigen-experienced compartments could not be compared conclusively. Estimates of total diversity based on one million sequenced T cells were considered lower bounds and underestimates. A strong correlation was found between observed TCR beta diversity and the percentage of naive T cells measured by flow cytometry.

The chain is made from TRBV14 and TRBJ2-1; the D region possibly corresponds to TRBD2 (6 bases align). The sample comprised blood. This TCR derives from a woman aged 18-29 years in good health. The CDR3 has the sequence CASSQDLGGDDEQFF. The DNA sequence is TGTGCCAGCAGCCAAGATCTGGGAGGTGACGATGAGCAGTTCTTC.